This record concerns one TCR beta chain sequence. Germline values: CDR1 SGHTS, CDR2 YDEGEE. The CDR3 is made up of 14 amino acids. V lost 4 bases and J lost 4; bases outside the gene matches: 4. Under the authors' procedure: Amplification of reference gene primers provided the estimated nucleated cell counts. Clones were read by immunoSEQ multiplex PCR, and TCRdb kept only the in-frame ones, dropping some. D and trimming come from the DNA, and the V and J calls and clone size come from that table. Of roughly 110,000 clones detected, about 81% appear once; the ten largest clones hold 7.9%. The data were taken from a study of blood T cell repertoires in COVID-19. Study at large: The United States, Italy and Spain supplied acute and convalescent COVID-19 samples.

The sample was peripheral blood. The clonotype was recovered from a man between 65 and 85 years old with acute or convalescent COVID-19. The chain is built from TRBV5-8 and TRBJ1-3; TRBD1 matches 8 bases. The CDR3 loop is CASSRRDRGNTIYF. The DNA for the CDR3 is TGTGCCAGCAGCCGTCGGGACAGGGGAAACACCATATATTTT.